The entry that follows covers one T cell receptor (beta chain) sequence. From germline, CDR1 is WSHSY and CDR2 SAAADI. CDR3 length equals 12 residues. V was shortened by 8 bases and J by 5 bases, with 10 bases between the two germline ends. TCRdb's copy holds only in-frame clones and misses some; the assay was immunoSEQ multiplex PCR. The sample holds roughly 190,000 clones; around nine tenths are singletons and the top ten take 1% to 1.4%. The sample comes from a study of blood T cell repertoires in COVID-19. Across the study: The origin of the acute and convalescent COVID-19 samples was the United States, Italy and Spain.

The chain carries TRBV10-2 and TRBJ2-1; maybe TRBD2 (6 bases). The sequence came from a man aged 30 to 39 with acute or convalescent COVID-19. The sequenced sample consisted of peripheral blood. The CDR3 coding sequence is TGCGCCAGCGGAGGGCACAACAATGAGCAGTTCTTC. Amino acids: CASGGHNNEQFF.